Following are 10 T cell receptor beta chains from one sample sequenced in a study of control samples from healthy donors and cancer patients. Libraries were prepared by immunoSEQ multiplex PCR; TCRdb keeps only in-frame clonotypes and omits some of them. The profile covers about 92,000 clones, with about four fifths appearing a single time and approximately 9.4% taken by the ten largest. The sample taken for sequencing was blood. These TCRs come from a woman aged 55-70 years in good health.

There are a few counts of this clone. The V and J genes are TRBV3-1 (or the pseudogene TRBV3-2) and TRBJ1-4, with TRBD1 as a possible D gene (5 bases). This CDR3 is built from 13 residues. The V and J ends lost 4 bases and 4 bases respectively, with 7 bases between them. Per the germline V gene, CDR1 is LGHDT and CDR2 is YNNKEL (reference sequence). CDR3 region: CASSRDGNEKLFF. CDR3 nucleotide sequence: TGTGCCAGCAGCCGGGACGGTAATGAAAAACTGTTTTTT.

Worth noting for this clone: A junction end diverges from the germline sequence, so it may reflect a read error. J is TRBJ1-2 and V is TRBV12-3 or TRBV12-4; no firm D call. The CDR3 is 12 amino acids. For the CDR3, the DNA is TGTGCCAGCAGTTTAGGGCTCTCTGGCCAATTCTTC. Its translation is CASSLGLSGQFF.

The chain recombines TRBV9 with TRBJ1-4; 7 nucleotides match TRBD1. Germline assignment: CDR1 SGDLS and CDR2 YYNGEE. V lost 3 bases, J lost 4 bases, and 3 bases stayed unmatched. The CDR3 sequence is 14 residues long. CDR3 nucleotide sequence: TGTGCCAGCAGCGGGACAGGCGTTAATGAAAAACTGTTTTTT. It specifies CASSGTGVNEKLFF.

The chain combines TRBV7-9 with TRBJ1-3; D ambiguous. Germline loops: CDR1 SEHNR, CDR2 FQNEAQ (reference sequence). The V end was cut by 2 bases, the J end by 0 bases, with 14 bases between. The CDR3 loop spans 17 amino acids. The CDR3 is CASSLYGRGLSGNTIYF. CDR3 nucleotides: TGTGCCAGCAGCTTATATGGTCGGGGTCTCTCTGGAAACACCATATATTTT.

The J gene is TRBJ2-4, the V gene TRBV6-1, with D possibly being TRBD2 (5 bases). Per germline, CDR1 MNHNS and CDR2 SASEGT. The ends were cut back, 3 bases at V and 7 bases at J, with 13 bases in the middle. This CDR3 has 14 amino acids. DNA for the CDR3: TGTGCCAGCAGTGAGTCCTCTCGCGGGAACATTCAGTACTTC. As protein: CASSESSRGNIQYF.

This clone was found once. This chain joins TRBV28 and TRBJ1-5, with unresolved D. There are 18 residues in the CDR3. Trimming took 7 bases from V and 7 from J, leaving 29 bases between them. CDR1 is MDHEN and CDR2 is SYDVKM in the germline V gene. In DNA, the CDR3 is TGTGCCAGCACTACCACCTCCAGAGGGCCGGTCCTGGGGCAGCCCCAGCATTTT. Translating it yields CASTTTSRGPVLGQPQHF. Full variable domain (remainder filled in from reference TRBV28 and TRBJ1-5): DVKVTQSSRYLVKRTGEKVFLECVQDMDHENMFWYRQDPGLGLRLIYFSYDVKMKEKGDIPEGYSVSREKKERFSLILESASTNQTSMYLCASTTTSRGPVLGQPQHFGDGTRLSIL.

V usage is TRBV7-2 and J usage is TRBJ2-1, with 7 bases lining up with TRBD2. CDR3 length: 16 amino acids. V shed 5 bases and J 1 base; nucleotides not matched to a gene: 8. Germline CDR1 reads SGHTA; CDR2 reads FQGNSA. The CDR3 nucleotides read TGTGCCAGCAGCCTAACAGCGGGGAATTCCTACAATGAGCAGTTCTTC. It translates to CASSLTAGNSYNEQFF.

CDR3 amino acids: CASSIGTQSSYEQYF. In DNA, the CDR3 is TGCGCCAGCAGCATCGGGACCCAATCCTCCTACGAGCAGTACTTC. V gene TRBV5-1 combines with J gene TRBJ2-7; either TRBD1 or TRBD2 may fit D (5 bases each). The germline V gene encodes CDR1 SGHRS and CDR2 YFSETQ. The CDR3 runs 15 residues. V dropped 4 bases and J dropped 0 bases, with 14 bases sitting between them.

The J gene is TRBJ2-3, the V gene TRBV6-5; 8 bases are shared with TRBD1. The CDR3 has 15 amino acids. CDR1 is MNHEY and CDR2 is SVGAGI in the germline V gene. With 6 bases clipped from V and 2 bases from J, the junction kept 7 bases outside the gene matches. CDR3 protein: CASSPRTGTTDTQYF. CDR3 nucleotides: TGTGCCAGCAGCCCGCGGACAGGGACCACAGATACGCAGTATTTT.

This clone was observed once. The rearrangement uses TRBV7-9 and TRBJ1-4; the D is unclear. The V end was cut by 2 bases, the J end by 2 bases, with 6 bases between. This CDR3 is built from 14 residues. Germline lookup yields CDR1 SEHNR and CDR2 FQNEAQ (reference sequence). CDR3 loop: CASSLLWTNEKLFF. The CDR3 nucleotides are TGTGCCAGCAGCTTATTGTGGACTAATGAAAAACTGTTTTTT.